Below are 30 T cell receptor beta chains sequenced from a single sample in a study of blood T cell repertoires in COVID-19. The protocol was immunoSEQ multiplex PCR, while the TCRdb copy is restricted to in-frame clones and leaves out a portion. The repertoire holds about 210,000 clones, with around 83% as singletons. The sequencing input was PBMCs or T cells enriched from blood (not recorded which). The receptors derive from a woman in her twenties or thirties who had been exposed to COVID-19.

The chain carries TRBV3-1 (or the pseudogene TRBV3-2) and TRBJ1-2; a weak D match, TRBD1 (5 bases). The V end lost 2 bases, the J end lost 10 bases, and 17 bases lay between the germline ends. The CDR3 totals 14 residues. Germline-derived CDR1 and CDR2 are LGHDT and YNNKEL (reference sequence). Here the CDR3 reads CASSQLGQGDDYTF. Written as DNA, the CDR3 is TGTGCCAGCAGCCAATTAGGGCAGGGTGATGACTACACCTTC.

The V gene is TRBV30, the J gene TRBJ1-2, with TRBD1 identical over 7 bases. The CDR3 has 13 amino acids. Unmatched junction bases numbered 7, after V lost 4 bases and J lost 5 bases. The germline CDR1 and CDR2 sequences are GTSNPN and SVGIG (reference sequence). The CDR3 here is CAWKGRGFYGYTF. CDR3 nucleotides: TGTGCCTGGAAAGGCAGGGGGTTTTATGGCTACACCTTC.

The gene calls are TRBV2 and TRBJ2-1; D might be TRBD2 (6 bases). The V end was cut by 3 bases, the J end by 7 bases, with 13 bases between. CDR3 length: 14 amino acids. CDR1 and CDR2 (germline): SNHLY, FYNNEI. The CDR3, as DNA: TGTGCCAGCAGTGATTACCAGGCGGGGAATGAGCAGTTCTTC. Translation gives CASSDYQAGNEQFF.

The V gene is TRBV19, the J gene TRBJ2-3, with a possible D match to TRBD1 (5 bases). The ends were cut back, 4 bases at V and 4 bases at J, with 21 bases in the middle. CDR3 size: 17 residues. In germline, CDR1 is LNHDA, CDR2 SQIVND (reference sequence). As DNA, the CDR3 is TGTGCCAGTAGTAGACCTCGCAGGGATTCCGTCGCAGATACGCAGTATTTT. Amino acids: CASSRPRRDSVADTQYF.

V gene TRBV7-2 combines with J gene TRBJ1-1; TRBD1 matches at 8 bases. Germline loops: CDR1 SGHTA, CDR2 FQGNSA. CDR3 length equals 15 residues. J gave up 0 bases and V 5 bases, and 5 bases lay outside the gene matches. As DNA, the CDR3 is TGTGCCAGCAGCCCTAGACAGGGGATGAACACTGAAGCTTTCTTT. Amino acid sequence: CASSPRQGMNTEAFF.

The chain employs TRBV4-1 and TRBJ2-7; D gene ambiguous. CDR3 length: 15 residues. V lost 0 bases, J lost 4 bases, and 13 bases lay in between. Germline V gene lookup returns CDR1 MGHRA and CDR2 YSYEKL. The CDR3 protein is CASSQDSDLPYEQYF. DNA for the CDR3: TGCGCCAGCAGCCAAGATAGTGACTTACCATACGAGCAGTACTTC.

This chain connects TRBV27 to TRBJ1-2; 7 bases align to TRBD1. Germline trimming cut 5 bases from V and 4 bases from J; bases unmatched to any gene: 7. Germline V gene data show CDR1 as MNHEY and CDR2 as SMNVEV (reference sequence). The CDR3 covers 14 residues. The CDR3 DNA is TGTGCCAGCAGTCCGGGACAGCAGTCCTATGGCTACACCTTC. This translates into CASSPGQQSYGYTF.

The J gene is TRBJ1-1, the V gene TRBV3-1 (or the pseudogene TRBV3-2), with a tentative D call TRBD1 (6 bases). Per the germline V gene, CDR1 is LGHDT and CDR2 is YNNKEL (reference sequence). The CDR3 runs to 16 residues. V dropped 1 base and J dropped 2 bases, with 14 bases sitting between them. CDR3 in amino acids: CASSQGGYRVNTEAFF. CDR3 in DNA: TGTGCCAGCAGCCAAGGAGGGTACAGGGTCAACACTGAAGCTTTCTTT.

The rearrangement joins TRBV30 to TRBJ2-5, with 8 bases aligning to TRBD1. Germline CDR1 reads GTSNPN; CDR2 reads SVGIG (reference sequence). V lost 4 bases to trimming and J lost 5 bases; unmatched junction nucleotides: 12. This CDR3 has 15 residues. CDR3 nucleotide sequence: TGTGCCTGGACCACAGGACAGGGTTTTCGGGAGACCCAGTACTTC. Translating it yields CAWTTGQGFRETQYF.

The chain has TRBV7-9 and TRBJ1-6, with a weak D call TRBD1 (6 bases). V lost 1 base to trimming and J lost 8 bases, with 9 bases between them. In germline, CDR1 is SEHNR, CDR2 FQNEAQ (reference sequence). The CDR3 runs to 14 residues. The CDR3 here is CASSLGGLDSPLHF. The CDR3 DNA reads as TGTGCCAGCAGCTTAGGGGGGCTCGATTCACCCCTCCACTTT.

V gene TRBV6-5 combines with J gene TRBJ2-7; 7 bases fit TRBD1. The V gene end was trimmed by 0 bases and the J gene end by 2 bases; junction bases not matched to a gene: 7. Germline V gene lookup returns CDR1 MNHEY and CDR2 SVGAGI. This CDR3 comprises 16 residues. Here the CDR3 DNA reads TGTGCCAGCAGTTACTCAACAGGGGATATGACCTACGAGCAGTACTTC. It yields the protein CASSYSTGDMTYEQYF.

This chain links TRBV2 with TRBJ2-2, with 10 bases aligning to TRBD2. CDR3 size: 16 residues. Trimming took 8 bases from V and 1 from J; bases not matched to a gene: 7. Germline V gene lookup returns CDR1 SNHLY and CDR2 FYNNEI. Written as DNA, the CDR3 is TGTGCCAGCCGGATCAAGCGGGGGGGGAACACCGGGGAGCTGTTTTTT. Protein sequence: CASRIKRGGNTGELFF.

V and J are TRBV7-9 and TRBJ1-2; 9 bases map to TRBD1. Germline CDR1 and CDR2: SEHNR and FQNEAQ (reference sequence). The CDR3 contains 16 residues. V dropped 4 bases and J dropped 4; count of bases not matched to a gene: 10. As DNA, the CDR3 is TGTGCCAGCAGCTCGCGGGACAGGGAATTTGGCTATGGCTACACCTTC. Its protein product is CASSSRDREFGYGYTF.

The CDR3 sequence: CASSLKSSTDTQYF. CDR3 bases: TGTGCCAGCAGCCTAAAGAGTAGCACAGATACGCAGTATTTT. This chain connects TRBV6-6 to TRBJ2-3; D not certain. V lost 6 bases and J 0 bases, leaving 10 bases between the germline ends. The length of the CDR3 is 14 residues. Looked up from germline, CDR1 is MNHNY and CDR2 is SVGAGI (reference sequence).

This clone showed up just once. V usage is TRBV4-3 and J usage is TRBJ2-7, with 9 bases identical to TRBD1. From germline, CDR1 is LGHNA and CDR2 YSLEER. CDR3 size: 16 residues. The V segment lost 4 bases and the J segment 3 bases; nucleotides outside the gene matches: 10. The DNA for the CDR3 is TGCGCCAGCAGCCCCGGGACAGGGTCGCTTAACTACGAGCAGTACTTC. Translating it yields CASSPGTGSLNYEQYF.

The rearrangement links TRBV19 to TRBJ2-1, with 10 nucleotides matching TRBD2. Germline V gene data show CDR1 as LNHDA and CDR2 as SQIVND (reference sequence). The V gene end was trimmed by 6 bases and the J gene end by 10 bases; junction bases not matched to a gene: 9. This CDR3 is built from 14 residues. The CDR3 coding sequence is TGTGCCAGTAGCCCGAAGCGGGGGGGCGGGGAGCAGTTCTTC. Its translation is CASSPKRGGGEQFF.

The J gene is TRBJ2-1, the V gene TRBV23-1, with 9 bases identical to TRBD1. TRBV23-1 is an open reading frame whose function is uncertain. V was pared by 0 bases and J by 4 bases, with 10 bases of the junction left unmatched. This CDR3 comprises 18 residues. The CDR3, as DNA: TGCGCCAGCAGTCAATCTTTGTCCGGACAGGGGTCTTACAATGAGCAGTTCTTC. Encoded protein: CASSQSLSGQGSYNEQFF.

V and J are TRBV6-2 or TRBV6-3 and TRBJ1-2; 10 bases match TRBD1. V lost 5 bases and J lost 10; bases outside the gene matches: 10. The CDR3 extends over 14 amino acids. Germline V CDR1 and CDR2: MNHEY, SVGEGT. The DNA for the CDR3 is TGTGCCAGCAGTACCCCCGGGACAGGGGAACACTACACCTTC. Its protein is CASSTPGTGEHYTF.

This chain connects TRBV19 to TRBJ1-1, with 7 bases lining up with TRBD1. Germline V CDR1 and CDR2: LNHDA, SQIVND (reference sequence). After removal of 6 bases from V and 0 bases from J, the junction contained 4 bases not matched to a gene. CDR3 length equals 14 residues. Here the CDR3 reads CASRDRPLNTEAFF. The CDR3 DNA reads TGTGCCAGTAGGGACAGGCCGTTGAACACTGAAGCTTTCTTT.

In DNA form, the CDR3 reads TGTGCCAGCTCGGGGGGACAGGGCCATTACAATGAGCAGTTCTTC. This encodes CASSGGQGHYNEQFF. J is TRBJ2-1 and V is TRBV18; the match to TRBD1 covers 9 bases. CDR1 is KGHSH and CDR2 is LQKENI in the germline V gene. V gave up 6 bases and J gave up 4 bases; unmatched junction bases: 7. This CDR3 region has 15 residues.

The gene calls are TRBV7-6 and TRBJ1-6; TRBD1 aligns across 7 bases. V lost 5 bases and J lost 6; bases outside the gene matches: 16. Germline V gene data show CDR1 as SGHVS and CDR2 as FNYEAQ. This CDR3 comprises 18 residues. This CDR3 reads CASSLETGRSSGNSPLHF. The CDR3 DNA reads as TGTGCCAGCAGCCTTGAGACAGGGCGGTCTTCGGGTAATTCACCCCTCCACTTT.

The genes are TRBV9 and TRBJ1-1; TRBD1 is a possible D gene (5 bases). The length of the CDR3 is 16 residues. Germline V lookup: CDR1 SGDLS, CDR2 YYNGEE. Trimming removed 2 bases from V and 3 bases from J, with 17 bases in between. CDR3 sequence: CASSVGGARSHTEAFF. The CDR3 DNA is TGTGCCAGCAGCGTGGGTGGGGCGAGGTCTCACACTGAAGCTTTCTTT.

This clone was counted only a few times. The chain uses TRBV19 and TRBJ1-6, with TRBD1 matching 7 bases. Germline CDR1 LNHDA, CDR2 SQIVND (reference sequence). V lost 6 bases and J lost 0; bases outside the gene matches: 8. This CDR3 has 17 amino acids. CDR3 in amino acids: CASSPPTGSSYNSPLHF. CDR3 nucleotides: TGTGCCAGTAGCCCACCGACAGGGAGCTCCTATAATTCACCCCTCCACTTT.

This clone was recorded once. This chain connects TRBV19 to TRBJ2-2, with TRBD2 matching 11 bases. Germline loops: CDR1 LNHDA, CDR2 SQIVND (reference sequence). The trim removed 5 bases at V and 4 bases at J, leaving 6 bases unmatched. This CDR3 has 16 residues. In DNA form, the CDR3 reads TGTGCCAGTAGTTCCCCCGGGACTAGCGGCACCGGGGAGCTGTTTTTT. It encodes CASSSPGTSGTGELFF.

This rearrangement joins TRBV5-1 to TRBJ2-3; tentative D call: TRBD1 (5 bases). Trimming left V 3 bases short and J 1 base short, with 9 bases between. This CDR3 spans 14 amino acids. The V gene's germline CDR1 is SGHRS and CDR2 YFSETQ. The CDR3 protein is CASSSVGGTDTQYF. The CDR3 coding sequence is TGCGCCAGCAGCTCGGTAGGGGGCACAGATACGCAGTATTTT.

The chain joins TRBV7-9 to TRBJ1-1, with D unclear. The germline V gene encodes CDR1 SEHNR and CDR2 FQNEAQ (reference sequence). The germline V and J ends were trimmed by 5 bases and 1 base, with 8 bases remaining between them. This CDR3 has 13 residues. The CDR3 here is CASSTPGNTEAFF. Here the CDR3 DNA reads TGTGCCAGCAGCACTCCAGGGAACACTGAAGCTTTCTTT.

J is TRBJ1-4 and V is TRBV5-5, with D possibly matching TRBD1 (6 bases). Germline V gives CDR1 SGHKS, CDR2 YYEKEE (reference sequence). Trimming removed 4 bases at V and 5 bases at J, with 12 bases between. This CDR3 has 14 amino acids. The DNA of the CDR3 is TGTGCCAGCAGCCCACTACAGGGAAATGAAAAACTGTTTTTT. It encodes CASSPLQGNEKLFF.

V is TRBV6-5 and J is TRBJ1-5, with a tentative D call TRBD1 (6 bases). This CDR3 spans 13 amino acids. The ends were cut back, 6 bases at V and 9 bases at J, with 15 bases in the middle. Germline V gene data show CDR1 as MNHEY and CDR2 as SVGAGI. CDR3 in amino acids: CASSLWTDGPQHF. The CDR3 DNA is TGTGCCAGCAGCTTATGGACAGACGGGCCCCAGCATTTT.

The CDR3 DNA is TGTGCCAGGGGACAGGGCTATGGCTACACCTTC. This gives the protein CARGQGYGYTF. This chain connects TRBV6-5 to TRBJ1-2; TRBD1 matches at 9 bases. V lost 9 bases, J lost 4 bases, and 0 bases stayed unmatched. The CDR3 loop spans 11 amino acids. CDR1 is MNHEY and CDR2 is SVGAGI in the germline V gene.

The rearrangement links TRBV5-1 to TRBJ2-5, with 15 bases fitting TRBD2. The germline V gene encodes CDR1 SGHRS and CDR2 YFSETQ. With 7 bases clipped from V and 2 bases from J, the junction kept 0 bases outside the gene matches. The CDR3 is 14 amino acids. The CDR3 DNA reads TGCGCCAGCGGACTAGCGGGGGGGCAAGAGACCCAGTACTTC. It encodes CASGLAGGQETQYF.